Listed here are 17 T cell receptor beta chains from one sample, sequenced in a study of blood T cells in healthy people across ages. Primed by a sample-barcoded 5' primer and a J-beta primer mix, a second PCR proceeded for about 6 to 11 cycles. MiXCR, applied by TCRdb to the 5' RACE reads, yields one record per CDR3 protein. The table records roughly 900,000 distinct CDR3 sequences, around 46% of them present only once. Sequencing input: blood. The receptors were gathered from a man in his thirties or forties in good health.

The chain couples TRBV4-3 to TRBJ2-1, with 7 bases identical to TRBD2. V gave up 1 base and J gave up 12 bases; unmatched junction bases: 3. The CDR3 covers 12 residues. Germline CDR1 LGHNA, CDR2 YSLEER. DNA for the CDR3: TGCGCCAGCAGCCAAGGATCGGGGGGGCAGTTCTTC. This sequence encodes CASSQGSGGQFF.

This clonotype was counted between two and nine times. V gene TRBV6-6 combines with J gene TRBJ2-3; 11 nucleotides agree with TRBD2. The CDR3 length is 16 residues. V lost 2 bases and J lost 2; bases outside the gene matches: 3. The V gene's germline CDR1 is MNHNY and CDR2 SVGAGI (reference sequence). CDR3 in DNA: TGTGCCAGCAGTTACCTAGCGGGGGGTTACACAGATACGCAGTATTTT. Protein: CASSYLAGGYTDTQYF.

In DNA, the CDR3 is TGCAGTGCGCTACGCGGGACGGCGAGATCTCAAGAGACCCAGTACTTC. Translation: CSALRGTARSQETQYF. V gene TRBV20-1 combines with J gene TRBJ2-5; a weak D match, TRBD2 (6 bases). The CDR3 runs to 16 residues. V shed 6 bases and J shed 2 bases, with 22 bases lying between them. CDR1 is DFQATT, CDR2 SNEGSKA, per germline (reference sequence).

The CDR3 DNA sequence: TGCAGTGCTCTGACGGTGAACACTGAAGCTTTCTTT. Translated: CSALTVNTEAFF. This chain uses TRBV20-1 with TRBJ1-1; D call uncertain. CDR1 and CDR2 from the germline V gene are DFQATT and SNEGSKA (reference sequence). V dropped 5 bases and J dropped 0 bases, with 7 bases sitting between them. The CDR3 loop spans 12 amino acids.

The J gene is TRBJ2-3, the V gene TRBV20-1; D is unclear. The length of the CDR3 is 15 residues. V shed 5 bases and J shed 7 bases, with 22 bases lying between them. Germline lookup yields CDR1 DFQATT and CDR2 SNEGSKA (reference sequence). For the CDR3, the DNA is TGCAGTGCTCGACCTACTGTAGCTGAACAGCATACGCAGTATTTT. Amino acid sequence: CSARPTVAEQHTQYF.

Only a few counts were recorded for this clonotype. The V call is TRBV4-3, the J call TRBJ2-1; perhaps TRBD1 as D (5 bases). Trimming shortened V by 0 bases and J by 7 bases, and 19 bases separated the two germline ends. The length of the CDR3 is 17 residues. Germline V lookup: CDR1 LGHNA, CDR2 YSLEER. The CDR3 loop is CASSQDPPRVLGNEQFF. As DNA, the CDR3 is TGCGCCAGCAGCCAAGATCCGCCCAGGGTGTTGGGGAATGAGCAGTTCTTC.

The table lists this clonotype with a few counts. The chain uses TRBV9 and TRBJ2-1; 8 nucleotides line up with TRBD2. There are 16 residues in the CDR3. The junction had 12 bases not matched to a gene; V was cut back by 7 bases and J by 3 bases. Germline CDR1 SGDLS, CDR2 YYNGEE. DNA for the CDR3: TGTGCCAGCGGGAGAGACTTAGCGGGGCGCTACAATGAGCAGTTCTTC. Residues: CASGRDLAGRYNEQFF.

V and J are TRBV30 and TRBJ1-1, with 9 bases that match TRBD1. V shed 7 bases and J 5 bases; nucleotides not matched to a gene: 8. From germline, CDR1 is GTSNPN and CDR2 SVGIG (reference sequence). The CDR3 is 13 residues long. CDR3: CASLQGARTEAFF. The CDR3, as DNA: TGTGCCTCACTACAGGGGGCGCGGACTGAAGCTTTCTTT.

The V and J genes are TRBV6-5 and TRBJ2-5; D gene uncertain. The DNA end is more similar to TRBJ2-1, so the J call may be wrong. This CDR3 comprises 15 residues. Germline V gene sequence: CDR1 MNHEY, CDR2 SVGAGI. CDR3 nucleotide sequence: TGTGCCAGCAGCTCCTCGGGCGGAAACCAAGAGACCCAGTTCTTC. Its translation is CASSSSGGNQETQFF.

This clonotype was seen a few times. The rearrangement uses TRBV6-2 or TRBV6-3 and TRBJ2-7; TRBD1 agrees at 7 bases. V dropped 4 bases and J dropped 0; count of bases not matched to a gene: 6. Germline V gene data show CDR1 as MNHEY and CDR2 as SVGEGT. The CDR3 is made up of 15 amino acids. The CDR3 sequence: CASSSTGWGSYEQYF. The CDR3 nucleotides are TGTGCCAGCAGTTCGACAGGGTGGGGCTCCTACGAGCAGTACTTC.

The chain employs TRBV5-1 and TRBJ2-4, with D maybe TRBD2 (5 bases). The J call may be faulty, since TRBJ2-7 better matches the DNA end. The CDR3 spans 16 residues. Germline V lookup: CDR1 SGHRS, CDR2 YFSETQ. The CDR3 loop is CASSSKGTSPYYEQYF. The DNA of the CDR3 is TGCGCCAGCAGCTCAAAAGGAACTAGTCCCTATTACGAGCAGTACTTC.

This chain connects TRBV5-1 to TRBJ2-1; 10 bases match TRBD2. The DNA end is a closer match to TRBJ2-7, so the J assignment may be wrong. The length of the CDR3 is 24 residues. The V gene's germline CDR1 is SGHRS and CDR2 YFSETQ. The CDR3 is CASSLYPHWGSSGGERSSYNEQYF. CDR3 coding DNA: TGCGCCAGCAGCTTGTACCCCCATTGGGGTTCTAGCGGGGGCGAAAGGAGCTCCTACAATGAGCAGTACTTC.

The chain combines TRBV5-6 with TRBJ2-1, with D perhaps TRBD1 (6 bases). Germline CDR1 SGHDT, CDR2 YYEEEE. This CDR3 contains 15 residues. Trimming cost V 0 bases and J 7 bases, with 14 bases left between them. In DNA, the CDR3 is TGTGCCAGCAGCTTGGCGTCAGGGGCTGGGAATGAGCAGTTCTTC. Its protein is CASSLASGAGNEQFF.

This clonotype was seen only a few times. The chain joins TRBV7-2 to TRBJ2-3; 11 bases are shared with TRBD2. Germline CDR1 SGHTA, CDR2 FQGNSA. V was clipped by 5 bases and J by 1 base; unmatched bases: 8. This CDR3 is built from 17 residues. The CDR3 DNA follows: TGTGCCAGCAGCCCCAAGTGGGGACTAGCGGGCACAGATACGCAGTATTTT. Protein sequence: CASSPKWGLAGTDTQYF.

V is TRBV18 and J is TRBJ2-3; a weak D match, TRBD2 (6 bases). V was clipped by 1 base and J by 7 bases, with 15 bases between them. Per the germline V gene, CDR1 is KGHSH and CDR2 is LQKENI. This CDR3 has 15 residues. The CDR3 protein is CASSPQEGHGYTQYF. CDR3 nucleotides: TGTGCCAGCTCACCACAGGAGGGCCACGGTTATACGCAGTATTTT.

The V gene is TRBV4-1, the J gene TRBJ1-1; D unresolved. In germline, CDR1 is MGHRA, CDR2 YSYEKL. Trimming took 0 bases from V and 1 from J, leaving 9 bases between them. The CDR3 covers 15 residues. The CDR3 spells CASSQDFGPNTEAFF. The DNA of the CDR3 is TGCGCCAGCAGCCAAGATTTCGGACCGAACACTGAAGCTTTCTTT.

The chain combines TRBV27 with TRBJ2-6; tentatively, D is TRBD2 (7 bases). The CDR3 has 15 residues. Trimming removed 6 bases at V and 2 bases at J, with 11 bases between. Germline V gives CDR1 MNHEY, CDR2 SMNVEV (reference sequence). Here the CDR3 DNA reads TGTGCCAGCAGGGCGGGGGCCACTGGGGCCAACGTCCTGACTTTC. It yields the protein CASRAGATGANVLTF.